The 18 T cell receptor beta chains presented below share a single source sample, sequenced in a study of T cell clonotyping in hematopoietic cell transplantation. The protocol was immunoSEQ multiplex PCR, while the TCRdb copy is restricted to in-frame clones and leaves out a portion. The data show 10,000 to 15,000 clones, 80% to 95% seen once. The sequencing input was peripheral blood mononuclear cells. These receptors all stem from a man younger than 45 in good health. Some clones in this sample may be carry-over from other donors' samples.

The V call is TRBV18, the J call TRBJ2-7; D is ambiguous. Germline V CDR1 and CDR2: KGHSH, LQKENI. The CDR3 has 13 residues. The germline V and J ends were trimmed by 3 bases and 2 bases, with 8 bases remaining between them. CDR3 bases: TGTGCCAGCTCACCCGGACGGACCTACGAGCAGTACTTC. Translating gives CASSPGRTYEQYF.

This chain links TRBV19 with TRBJ1-5; D remains unclear. Germline V CDR1 and CDR2: LNHDA, SQIVND (reference sequence). The CDR3 is 12 amino acids. V shed 2 bases and J shed 4 bases, with 3 bases lying between them. CDR3 sequence (DNA): TGTGCCAGTAGTATAAGGAATCAGCCCCAGCATTTT. Amino acids: CASSIRNQPQHF.

The chain employs TRBV27 and TRBJ2-1; 7 positions agree with TRBD1. Germline CDR1 and CDR2: MNHEY and SMNVEV (reference sequence). V lost 2 bases, J lost 15 bases, and 10 bases stayed unmatched. The CDR3 sequence is 13 residues long. Written as DNA, the CDR3 is TGTGCCAGCAGTTTAAATGACAGGGCCTATATGTTCTTC. Amino acids: CASSLNDRAYMFF.

This chain joins TRBV25-1 and TRBJ1-2, with TRBD1 identical over 9 bases. CDR3 length: 16 amino acids. Trimming cost V 2 bases and J 4 bases; bases outside gene matches: 8. The germline gives CDR1 MGHDK, CDR2 SYGVNS. CDR3 sequence reads: CASSEQQGASGYGYTF. The CDR3 bases are TGTGCCAGCAGTGAACAACAGGGGGCTAGTGGCTATGGCTACACCTTC.

V usage is TRBV7-9 and J usage is TRBJ2-7; D might be TRBD2 (5 bases). CDR1 and CDR2 (germline): SEHNR, FQNEAQ (reference sequence). Trimming removed 5 bases from V and 3 bases from J, with 5 bases in between. The CDR3 has 11 amino acids. Here the CDR3 reads CASSDYYEQYF. In DNA form, the CDR3 reads TGTGCCAGCAGCGACTACTACGAGCAGTACTTC.

The table lists this clone with a count of one. The chain joins TRBV6-5 to TRBJ2-4; 7 bases are a match to TRBD2. J lost 5 bases, V lost 8 bases, and 0 bases had no gene match. The CDR3 consists of 11 residues. Germline V gene lookup returns CDR1 MNHEY and CDR2 SVGAGI. DNA for the CDR3: TGTGCCAGCGGGAGGGAAAACATTCAGTACTTC. Protein product: CASGRENIQYF.

The genes are TRBV11-1 and TRBJ2-3, with D perhaps TRBD1 (5 bases). The CDR3 is made up of 15 amino acids. V shed 5 bases and J shed 2 bases, with 14 bases lying between them. CDR1 and CDR2 (germline): SGHAT, FQDESV (reference sequence). The CDR3 nucleotides read TGTGCCAGCAGCCAACGCAGGGTCCTCACAGATACGCAGTATTTT. Translating gives CASSQRRVLTDTQYF.

The chain links TRBV2 to TRBJ1-2; 8 bases match TRBD1. V shed 6 bases and J 5 bases; nucleotides not matched to a gene: 14. The germline CDR1 and CDR2 sequences are SNHLY and FYNNEI. This CDR3 has 16 residues. The CDR3 loop reads CASSASSGGAGYGYTF. The CDR3 nucleotides are TGTGCCAGCAGCGCAAGTTCAGGGGGCGCGGGGTATGGCTACACCTTC.

This clone was seen only once. The genes are TRBV11-3 and TRBJ1-1; D is ambiguous. The germline V gene encodes CDR1 SGHNT and CDR2 YENEEA. V gave up 4 bases and J gave up 7 bases, with 10 bases separating them. The CDR3 has 12 amino acids. The CDR3 nucleotides are TGTGCCAGCAGCTCGCGGTGGGGTGAAGCTTTCTTT. It codes for CASSSRWGEAFF.

The rearrangement uses TRBV2 and TRBJ2-7, with TRBD2 matching over 11 bases. This CDR3 region has 14 residues. Germline V gives CDR1 SNHLY, CDR2 FYNNEI. Trimming took 6 bases from V and 4 from J; bases not matched to a gene: 5. Written as DNA, the CDR3 is TGTGCCAGCAGGGCAACTAGCGGGGGATACGAGCAGTACTTC. This translates into CASRATSGGYEQYF. The variable domain in full, completed from reference TRBV2 and TRBJ2-7, reads EPEVTQTPSHQVTQMGQEVILRCVPISNHLYFYWYRQILGQKVEFLVSFYNNEISEKSEIFDDQFSVERPDGSNFTLKIRSTKLEDSAMYFCASRATSGGYEQYFGPGTRLTVT.

The chain employs TRBV9 and TRBJ2-1; 8 positions match TRBD2. The CDR3 length is 15 residues. The ends lost 0 bases at V and 9 bases at J; junction bases unmatched: 8. Germline assignment: CDR1 SGDLS and CDR2 YYNGEE. The CDR3 sequence: CASSVVAGRWGEQFF. The CDR3 DNA reads as TGTGCCAGCAGCGTAGTAGCGGGAAGGTGGGGTGAGCAGTTCTTC.

CDR3 sequence reads: CASSWDRTGELFF. For the CDR3, the DNA is TGTGCCAGCAGTTGGGACAGAACCGGGGAGCTGTTTTTT. This rearrangement joins TRBV6-1 to TRBJ2-2; TRBD1 aligns across 7 bases. The CDR3 runs to 13 residues. Per germline, CDR1 MNHNS and CDR2 SASEGT. Germline trimming cut 5 bases from V and 5 bases from J; bases unmatched to any gene: 2.

The chain combines TRBV6-1 with TRBJ2-2; 9 bases match TRBD1. The CDR3 extends over 14 amino acids. Germline lookup yields CDR1 MNHNS and CDR2 SASEGT. Germline trimming cut 6 bases from V and 7 bases from J; bases unmatched to any gene: 6. The CDR3 DNA sequence: TGTGCCAGCAGCTGGGACAGGGAGAACGGGGAGCTGTTTTTT. The encoded protein is CASSWDRENGELFF.

The chain employs TRBV25-1 and TRBJ1-6; D not resolved. CDR1 MGHDK and CDR2 SYGVNS come from the germline V gene. The CDR3 is 12 residues long. CDR3: CATEGYNSPLHF. CDR3 coding DNA: TGTGCTACGGAGGGTTATAATTCACCCCTCCACTTT.

This chain uses TRBV6-1 with TRBJ1-1, with D possibly TRBD1 on 5 matching bases. The CDR3 has 14 amino acids. Between the trimmed V and J ends, which lost 4 bases and 5 bases, there was a span of 14 bases. CDR1 and CDR2 (germline): MNHNS, SASEGT. CDR3 coding DNA: TGTGCCAGCAGTGCGCGGCAGGGTGGGACTGAAGCTTTCTTT. It yields the protein CASSARQGGTEAFF.

The V gene is TRBV6-5, the J gene TRBJ1-4; TRBD1 aligns across 9 bases. The V segment lost 0 bases and the J segment 2 bases; nucleotides outside the gene matches: 1. Per germline, CDR1 MNHEY and CDR2 SVGAGI. There are 16 residues in the CDR3. The CDR3 sequence is CASSYSTGGTNEKLFF. DNA of the CDR3: TGTGCCAGCAGTTACTCGACAGGGGGTACTAATGAAAAACTGTTTTTT.

The sample holds one count of this clone. This chain links TRBV27 with TRBJ1-2; maybe TRBD1 (6 bases). Looked up from germline, CDR1 is MNHEY and CDR2 is SMNVEV (reference sequence). Trimming took 6 bases from V and 6 from J, leaving 23 bases between them. The CDR3 has 16 amino acids. This chain's CDR3 is CASSQSMGAGRDGYTF. The CDR3 nucleotides read TGTGCCAGCAGCCAATCCATGGGGGCAGGGAGGGATGGCTACACCTTC.

The V call is TRBV29-1, the J call TRBJ2-7; D is unclear. Between the trimmed V and J ends, which lost 7 bases and 4 bases, there was a span of 17 bases. The V gene's germline CDR1 is SQVTM and CDR2 ANQGSEA. The CDR3 is made up of 13 amino acids. The CDR3 protein is CSARVGSTYEQYF. CDR3 DNA sequence: TGCAGCGCAAGAGTCGGATCTACGTACGAGCAGTACTTC.